This T cell receptor beta chain was identified during a study of OX40 agonist ivuxolimab in advanced cancers. Germline CDR1 and CDR2: SQVTM and ANQGSEA. This CDR3 comprises 13 residues. Trimming removed 4 bases at V and 5 bases at J, with 11 bases between. The sample holds one count of this clone. The antigen is undetermined. Only in-frame clones appear in the TCRdb table, and some are missing; sequencing was by immunoSEQ multiplex PCR. In the table there are under 14,000 clones, about three quarters of which are singletons. Study results and limitations: The CD4+ and CD8+ T cells in the blood had expanded clonally by week 6 at 0.1 to 3.0 mg/kg. Partial responders at 0.1-3.0 mg/kg showed near-lowest clonal expansion.

Sequences were derived from CD4+ or CD8+ T cells sorted from blood, sampled in a trial of the OX40 agonist ivuxolimab. This chain uses TRBV29-1 with TRBJ1-4; D is uncertain. The clonotype comes from an adult with an advanced solid tumor such as melanoma, head and neck, liver or kidney cancer. The CDR3 spells CSVAEGGNEKLFF. The CDR3 DNA is TGCAGCGTTGCGGAGGGAGGGAATGAAAAACTGTTTTTT.